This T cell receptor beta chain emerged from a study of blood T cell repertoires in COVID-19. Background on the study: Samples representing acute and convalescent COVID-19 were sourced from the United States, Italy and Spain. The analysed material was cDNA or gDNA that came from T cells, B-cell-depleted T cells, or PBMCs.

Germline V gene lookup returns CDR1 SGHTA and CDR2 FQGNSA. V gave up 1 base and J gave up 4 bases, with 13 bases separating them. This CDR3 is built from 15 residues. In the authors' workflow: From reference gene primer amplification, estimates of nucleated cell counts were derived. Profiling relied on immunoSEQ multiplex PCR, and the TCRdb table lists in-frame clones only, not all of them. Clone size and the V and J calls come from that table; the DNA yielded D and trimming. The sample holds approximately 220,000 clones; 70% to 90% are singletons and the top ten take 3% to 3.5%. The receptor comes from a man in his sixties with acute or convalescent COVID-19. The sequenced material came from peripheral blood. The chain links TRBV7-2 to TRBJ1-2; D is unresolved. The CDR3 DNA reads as TGTGCCAGCAGCTTAGTAGGGCAGGACTTCTATGGCTACACCTTC. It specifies CASSLVGQDFYGYTF.